This passage covers 16 T cell receptor beta chains from one sample sequenced in a study of blood T cell repertoires in COVID-19. Assay used: immunoSEQ multiplex PCR; TCRdb lists only in-frame clones, some missing. The data hold some 86,000 clones, with approximately 81% observed a single time. The specimen was peripheral blood. The receptors here all came from a woman aged 65 to 85 with acute or convalescent COVID-19.

The rearrangement joins TRBV6-5 to TRBJ1-3; D is uncertain. V dropped 0 bases and J dropped 0 bases, with 6 bases sitting between them. Looked up from germline, CDR1 is MNHEY and CDR2 is SVGAGI. This CDR3 has 15 residues. DNA of the CDR3: TGTGCCAGCAGTTACTCGGGCTACTCTGGAAACACCATATATTTT. Translation gives CASSYSGYSGNTIYF.

This chain joins TRBV4-2 and TRBJ2-3, with TRBD2 identical over 12 bases. The germline CDR1 and CDR2 sequences are LGHNA and YNFKEQ. J was trimmed by 0 bases and V by 1 base; bases with no gene match: 11. CDR3 length equals 20 residues. This CDR3 is CASSQGTLAGGPTSTDTQYF. The CDR3 DNA follows: TGTGCCAGCAGCCAAGGCACACTAGCGGGGGGCCCCACTAGCACAGATACGCAGTATTTT.

The V gene is TRBV4-2, the J gene TRBJ2-1, with 7 bases aligning to TRBD2. This CDR3 contains 14 residues. Trimming removed 5 bases from V and 4 bases from J; junction bases left unmatched: 5. The germline gives CDR1 LGHNA, CDR2 YNFKEQ. CDR3 nucleotides: TGTGCCAGCAGCAGGTCTAGCGGATACAATGAGCAGTTCTTC. It encodes CASSRSSGYNEQFF.

This sequence joins TRBV5-1 and TRBJ1-2; tentatively, D is TRBD1 (6 bases). Germline V lookup: CDR1 SGHRS, CDR2 YFSETQ. The V and J ends lost 1 base and 4 bases respectively, with 11 bases between them. The CDR3 consists of 14 residues. CDR3 residues: CASSLQGLSYGYTF. The CDR3 coding sequence is TGCGCCAGCAGCTTGCAGGGGCTGTCCTATGGCTACACCTTC.

The gene calls are TRBV2 and TRBJ2-5, with 8 bases identical to TRBD1. The ends lost 6 bases at V and 4 bases at J; junction bases unmatched: 7. The CDR3 spans 14 residues. Germline CDR1 is SNHLY and CDR2 is FYNNEI. The CDR3 nucleotides are TGTGCCAGCAGGACGCTAGACAGGGGAGAGACCCAGTACTTC. It encodes CASRTLDRGETQYF.

The gene calls are TRBV11-2 and TRBJ2-1, with D possibly matching TRBD1 (5 bases). V lost 5 bases to trimming and J lost 2 bases, with 19 bases between them. CDR1 is SGHAT and CDR2 is FQNNGV in the germline V gene. The CDR3 totals 17 residues. In DNA form, the CDR3 reads TGTGCCAGCAGCGAAGACTCTGTATGGGGCACCTACAATGAGCAGTTCTTC. Protein sequence: CASSEDSVWGTYNEQFF.

The chain employs TRBV5-5 and TRBJ1-6; D remains ambiguous. CDR3 length equals 15 residues. The V gene lost 0 bases and the J gene lost 10 bases, with 14 bases spanning the gap. Germline loops: CDR1 SGHKS, CDR2 YYEKEE (reference sequence). CDR3 nucleotides: TGTGCCAGCAGCTTGGTGGCAGAACAGTTGTCACCCCTCCACTTT. Encoded protein: CASSLVAEQLSPLHF.

The J gene is TRBJ2-2, the V gene TRBV24-1, with 7 positions matching TRBD1. The CDR3 contains 17 residues. CDR1 is KGHDR and CDR2 is SFDVKD in the germline V gene. The V gene end was trimmed by 0 bases and the J gene end by 0 bases; junction bases not matched to a gene: 3. CDR3: CATSDLWQGANTGELFF. The DNA of the CDR3 is TGTGCCACCAGTGATTTGTGGCAGGGGGCGAACACCGGGGAGCTGTTTTTT.

The chain uses TRBV27 and TRBJ2-2; 8 bases line up with TRBD1. Losses at the gene ends were 4 bases for V and 5 bases for J; bases not matched to a gene: 6. CDR3 length: 15 amino acids. Looked up from germline, CDR1 is MNHEY and CDR2 is SMNVEV (reference sequence). The CDR3 nucleotides read TGTGCCAGCAGTTCGGGGAGGACAGGGACCGGGGAGCTGTTTTTT. Amino acids: CASSSGRTGTGELFF.

This chain connects TRBV10-3 to TRBJ2-2; 7 nucleotides agree with TRBD1. Germline V gene lookup returns CDR1 ENHRY and CDR2 SYGVKD. The CDR3 is made up of 15 amino acids. V lost 6 bases to trimming and J lost 1 base; unmatched junction nucleotides: 5. The CDR3 loop is CAIRMGQQNTGELFF. In DNA, the CDR3 is TGTGCCATCAGAATGGGACAGCAGAACACCGGGGAGCTGTTTTTT.

The rearrangement uses TRBV11-2 and TRBJ1-4; possible D gene TRBD1, 6 bases. The length of the CDR3 is 13 residues. Germline V CDR1 and CDR2: SGHAT, FQNNGV. Trimming left V 6 bases short and J 8 bases short, with 13 bases between. The chain's CDR3 is CASSHGQREKLFF. In DNA form, the CDR3 reads TGTGCCAGCAGTCATGGACAGCGGGAAAAACTGTTTTTT.

The CDR3 loop reads CATGEAGPYSDTQYF. CDR3 in DNA: TGTGCCACCGGGGAAGCGGGACCATACTCAGATACGCAGTATTTT. The chain joins TRBV24-1 to TRBJ2-3, with 7 bases fitting TRBD2. The CDR3 has 15 residues. The ends lost 9 bases at V and 4 bases at J; junction bases unmatched: 12. Germline V lookup: CDR1 KGHDR, CDR2 SFDVKD.

This chain uses TRBV18 with TRBJ1-6; the D is unclear. The V gene lost 1 base and the J gene lost 9 bases, with 10 bases spanning the gap. Germline assignment: CDR1 KGHSH and CDR2 LQKENI. This CDR3 region has 14 residues. The CDR3 nucleotides read TGTGCCAGCTCACCACTTGAGAGAGGTTCACCCCTCCACTTT. This encodes CASSPLERGSPLHF.

CDR3 in amino acids: CASSPMAGRTDTQYF. The CDR3 DNA is TGTGCCAGCAGCCCCATGGCGGGACGCACAGATACGCAGTATTTT. The chain carries TRBV3-1 (or the pseudogene TRBV3-2) and TRBJ2-3; tentatively, D is TRBD2 (6 bases). Germline CDR1 and CDR2: LGHDT and YNNKEL (reference sequence). The CDR3 totals 15 residues. V lost 4 bases to trimming and J lost 1 base, with 12 bases between them.

The chain employs TRBV12-3 or TRBV12-4 and TRBJ1-2; D perhaps matches TRBD1 (5 bases). V lost 9 bases and J 8 bases, leaving 16 bases between the germline ends. The length of the CDR3 is 12 residues. In nucleotides, the CDR3 is TGTGCCAGTCACCACGGGGGAGTGGGCTACACCTTC. Its protein product is CASHHGGVGYTF.

The chain employs TRBV12-2 and TRBJ1-6; TRBD1 was called by the table and not checked on the DNA. TRBV12-2 is a pseudogene locus. There are 15 residues in the CDR3. Here the CDR3 reads CASRFRQKNNSPLHF. CDR3 DNA: TGTGCAAGTCGCTTCCGACAGAAAAATAATTCACCCCTCCACTTT.